The rows below give T cell receptor beta chains drawn from one sample of a study of T cell responses to AZD1222 COVID-19 vaccine. TCRdb's table, derived via immunoSEQ multiplex PCR, lists solely in-frame clones and lacks some. The repertoire holds about 81,000 clones, with 92% as singletons. The sample was peripheral blood, taken on day 0 of AZD1222 vaccination. These receptors were collected from an adult in good health. Each CDR3 is given with its conserved first and last residue. A D gene is named only where the DNA matches it firmly.

v_gene,j_gene,d_gene,CDR3aa
TRBV9,TRBJ1-1,-,CASSASGTLNTEAFF
TRBV28,TRBJ1-1,-,CASFKGQQANTEAFF
TRBV5-1,TRBJ2-1,TRBD1,CASSYGQGNEQFF
TRBV5-4,TRBJ1-2,TRBD1,CASSLVTGGAEGYTF
TRBV18,TRBJ2-2,TRBD1,CASSPWDRATGELFF
TRBV28,TRBJ2-5,TRBD2,CASRAGGETQYF
TRBV7-3,TRBJ2-1,-,CASSPSLVKQFF
TRBV11-2,TRBJ1-6,TRBD1,CASSLFGGQENSPLHF
TRBV27,TRBJ1-4,TRBD1,CASSPATGWVSSVNEKLFF
TRBV6-5,TRBJ2-5,-,CASKDGKGQETQYF
TRBV19,TRBJ1-1,-,CASSPRGNTEAFF
TRBV19,TRBJ2-5,-,CASSIAGSHETQYF
TRBV7-9,TRBJ1-1,-,CASSFGGMRNTEAFF
TRBV5-8,TRBJ1-4,-,CASSLARGGSNEKLFF
TRBV28,TRBJ2-3,-,CASSFPVSRTDTDTQYF
TRBV12-3/TRBV12-4,TRBJ2-1,-,CASSRTAGHEQFF
TRBV2,TRBJ1-4,-,CASSEWGKEKLFF
TRBV6-2/TRBV6-3,TRBJ2-7,-,CASSYWGGKEEQYF
TRBV5-1,TRBJ2-3,-,CASSFGGQTDTQYF
TRBV29-1,TRBJ1-4,-,CSVGEAQDNEKLFF
TRBV3-1/TRBV3-2,TRBJ2-1,-,CASSLYNNEQFF
TRBV7-9,TRBJ2-7,-,CASSYTSSEQYF
TRBV27,TRBJ2-7,-,CASRMTGGSGRAYEQYF
TRBV10-3,TRBJ1-5,TRBD1,CAISESGQGDQPQHF
TRBV2,TRBJ1-3,TRBD1,CASSVWTGENTIYF
TRBV27,TRBJ1-6,-,CASSSRGPLHF
TRBV3-1/TRBV3-2,TRBJ2-1,-,CASSQVATLEQFF
TRBV5-4,TRBJ2-2,TRBD1,CASSLGTGVTGELFF
TRBV19,TRBJ2-2,TRBD2,CASSMELAGVGTGELFF
TRBV24-1,TRBJ2-3,TRBD2,CATSDSASGSADTQYF
TRBV19,TRBJ2-2,TRBD1,CASRRQGNTGELFF
TRBV2,TRBJ1-6,-,CASSDSGNSPLHF
TRBV18,TRBJ2-7,TRBD1,CASSPNRGSYEQYF
TRBV27,TRBJ2-7,TRBD1,CASSPENRGAFFYEQYF
TRBV15,TRBJ2-7,-,CATSREQGSYEQYF
TRBV5-1,TRBJ2-7,TRBD1,CASSDPGQGAYEQYF
TRBV28,TRBJ1-5,-,CASSEPPAHTGDGNQPQHF
TRBV2,TRBJ1-5,-,CASRQGQQGNQPQHF
TRBV6-2/TRBV6-3,TRBJ1-1,-,CASSGLRRDTEAFF
TRBV3-1/TRBV3-2,TRBJ2-6,-,CASSLSGANVLTF
TRBV5-4,TRBJ1-1,-,CASSYKLMGNTEAFF
TRBV12-3/TRBV12-4,TRBJ2-2,-,CASSQRYTGELFF
TRBV28,TRBJ2-3,TRBD2,CASSLVGLAGGQATQYF
TRBV11-2,TRBJ2-2,-,CASSPDQAFSAGELFF
TRBV12-3/TRBV12-4,TRBJ2-1,-,CASRRLGYGEQFF
TRBV3-1/TRBV3-2,TRBJ1-2,-,CASSQDFYGYTF
TRBV19,TRBJ2-3,TRBD2,CASSPRGSGRGPDTQYF
TRBV7-2,TRBJ1-2,-,CASSPLQGRNGYTF
TRBV18,TRBJ2-7,-,CASSFSRLRYEQYF
TRBV11-2,TRBJ2-3,TRBD2,CASSTGTSGRASTDTQYF
TRBV10-2,TRBJ2-7,TRBD1,CASRRAGGQGPEQYF
TRBV3-1/TRBV3-2,TRBJ2-2,TRBD1,CASSQDGTGMNTGELFF